This TCR beta chain stems from a study of OX40 agonist ivuxolimab in advanced cancers. V shed 0 bases, J shed 1 base, and the junction held 1 base outside the gene matches. This CDR3 has 16 residues. Per the germline V gene, CDR1 is SGDLS and CDR2 is YYNGEE. Clones were read by immunoSEQ multiplex PCR, and TCRdb kept only the in-frame ones, dropping some. The table has 70,000 to 75,000 clones, roughly 92% seen once. This chain connects TRBV9 to TRBJ2-3; 11 positions match TRBD2. This receptor was taken from an adult with an advanced solid tumor such as melanoma, head and neck, liver or kidney cancer. The starting material was CD4+ or CD8+ T cells sorted from blood, obtained in a trial of the OX40 agonist ivuxolimab. This chain's CDR3 is CASSVEGLAGTDTQYF. The DNA for the CDR3 is TGTGCCAGCAGCGTAGAGGGACTAGCGGGCACAGATACGCAGTATTTT.